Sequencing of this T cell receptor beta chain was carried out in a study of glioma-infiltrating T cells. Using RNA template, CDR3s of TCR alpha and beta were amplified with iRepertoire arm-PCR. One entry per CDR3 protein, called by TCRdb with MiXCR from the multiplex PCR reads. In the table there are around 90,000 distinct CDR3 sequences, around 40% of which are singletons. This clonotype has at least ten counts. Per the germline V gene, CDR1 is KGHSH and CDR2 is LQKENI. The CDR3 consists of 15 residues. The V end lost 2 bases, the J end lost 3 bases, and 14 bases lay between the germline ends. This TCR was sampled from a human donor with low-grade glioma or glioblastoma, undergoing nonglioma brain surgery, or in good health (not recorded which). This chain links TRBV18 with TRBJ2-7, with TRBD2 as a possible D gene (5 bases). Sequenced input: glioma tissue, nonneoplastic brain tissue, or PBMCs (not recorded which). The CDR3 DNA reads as TGTGCCAGCTCACCAAGGGAGATTATTAACTACGAGCAGTACTTC. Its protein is CASSPREIINYEQYF.